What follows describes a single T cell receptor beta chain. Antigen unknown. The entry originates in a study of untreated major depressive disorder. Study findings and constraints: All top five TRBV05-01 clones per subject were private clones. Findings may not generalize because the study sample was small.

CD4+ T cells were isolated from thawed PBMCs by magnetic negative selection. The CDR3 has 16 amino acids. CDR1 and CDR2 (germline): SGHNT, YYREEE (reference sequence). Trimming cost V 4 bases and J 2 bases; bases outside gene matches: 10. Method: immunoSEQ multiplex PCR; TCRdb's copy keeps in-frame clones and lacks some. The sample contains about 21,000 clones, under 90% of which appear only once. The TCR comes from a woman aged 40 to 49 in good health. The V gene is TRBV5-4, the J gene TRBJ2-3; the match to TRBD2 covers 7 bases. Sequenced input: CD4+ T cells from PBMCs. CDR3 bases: TGTGCCAGCAGCGAGATGGGCGGGGGTGTCACAGATACGCAGTATTTT. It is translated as CASSEMGGGVTDTQYF.